The 26 T cell receptor beta chains reported below all come from one sample, sequenced in a study of blood T cell repertoires in COVID-19. Profiled with immunoSEQ multiplex PCR; TCRdb holds only in-frame clones, not every one. This table has over 150,000 clones, approximately 79% appearing once. The material sequenced was PBMCs or T cells enriched from blood (not recorded which). All receptors come from a man in his fifties or sixties who had recovered from COVID-19.

The chain couples TRBV7-2 to TRBJ1-1; TRBD1 matches 7 bases. Losses at the gene ends were 11 bases for V and 10 bases for J; bases not matched to a gene: 7. In germline, CDR1 is SGHTA, CDR2 FQGNSA. The length of the CDR3 is 10 residues. Written as DNA, the CDR3 is TGTGCCGGCGGGACAGAGGGAGCTTTCTTT. Its protein is CAGGTEGAFF.

The CDR3: CASSSRRTGTSGGRTDTQYF. Written as DNA, the CDR3 is TGTGCCAGTAGCAGCCGCCGGACCGGGACTAGCGGGGGGCGCACAGATACGCAGTATTTT. The chain joins TRBV19 to TRBJ2-3; 15 nucleotides match TRBD2. CDR3 size: 20 residues. The germline CDR1 and CDR2 sequences are LNHDA and SQIVND (reference sequence). V shed 6 bases and J 1 base; nucleotides not matched to a gene: 14.

The chain recombines TRBV4-2 with TRBJ1-5, with D possibly being TRBD1 (6 bases). In germline, CDR1 is LGHNA, CDR2 YNFKEQ. V was pared by 0 bases and J by 2 bases, with 29 bases between. There are 22 residues in the CDR3. The CDR3 DNA reads as TGTGCCAGCAGCCAAGATTGGGCCATCAGAGGGTTTCAAGGGGGTCGCAATCAGCCCCAGCATTTT. It translates to CASSQDWAIRGFQGGRNQPQHF.

V and J are TRBV7-9 and TRBJ1-4, with D perhaps TRBD1 (5 bases). The V end was cut by 0 bases, the J end by 7 bases, with 12 bases between. The CDR3 extends over 15 amino acids. Per germline, CDR1 SEHNR and CDR2 FQNEAQ (reference sequence). The CDR3 region is CASSLAGALSEKLFF. Here the CDR3 DNA reads TGTGCCAGCAGCTTAGCTGGGGCATTGAGTGAAAAACTGTTTTTT.

The V gene is TRBV13, the J gene TRBJ2-3, with 8 bases that match TRBD2. Germline V gene data show CDR1 as PRHDT and CDR2 as FYEKMQ (reference sequence). There are 17 residues in the CDR3. V was pared by 2 bases and J by 2 bases, with 9 bases of the junction left unmatched. The CDR3 protein is CASSLMAGGRVTDTQYF. The CDR3 coding sequence is TGTGCCAGCAGCTTAATGGCGGGGGGCCGTGTCACAGATACGCAGTATTTT.

The chain joins TRBV7-9 to TRBJ2-7; D possibly corresponds to TRBD1 (6 bases). Trimming stripped 5 bases from V and 5 bases from J, with 16 bases between. The CDR3 length is 14 residues. Germline CDR1 reads SEHNR; CDR2 reads FQNEAQ (reference sequence). The CDR3 region has the DNA TGTGCCAGCAGCCCTCGGTTGGGGGCTCACGAGCAGTACTTC. Its translation: CASSPRLGAHEQYF.

This clone is a singleton in its sample. The V gene is TRBV6-5, the J gene TRBJ1-6; TRBD1 might be the D (6 bases). The V and J ends lost 7 bases and 10 bases respectively, with 20 bases between them. Germline-derived CDR1 and CDR2 are MNHEY and SVGAGI. This CDR3 contains 15 residues. DNA of the CDR3: TGTGCCAGCACCTCCAAGGGGGGGCTAGTGTCACCCCTCCACTTT. As protein: CASTSKGGLVSPLHF.

The chain has TRBV5-1 and TRBJ1-5; 8 bases fit TRBD1. The CDR3 loop spans 15 amino acids. The junction had 1 base not matched to a gene; V was cut back by 0 bases and J by 2 bases. Germline V gives CDR1 SGHRS, CDR2 YFSETQ. CDR3 coding DNA: TGCGCCAGCAGCTTGGAGGACAGGGGCAATCAGCCCCAGCATTTT. Translation gives CASSLEDRGNQPQHF.

This clone has more than one count but fewer than ten. This same CDR3 is encoded by further DNA sequences in the sample. This chain connects TRBV7-9 to TRBJ1-1; no definite D call. CDR3 length equals 13 residues. V lost 3 bases and J 5 bases, leaving 10 bases between the germline ends. Germline lookup yields CDR1 SEHNR and CDR2 FQNEAQ (reference sequence). The CDR3 protein is CASSFFAGTEAFF. The CDR3 region has the DNA TGTGCCAGCAGCTTCTTTGCGGGGACTGAAGCTTTCTTT.

This chain connects TRBV5-1 to TRBJ2-4; maybe TRBD1 (6 bases). Trimming shortened V by 4 bases and J by 1 base, and 12 bases separated the two germline ends. Germline lookup yields CDR1 SGHRS and CDR2 YFSETQ. The CDR3 is 15 residues long. CDR3 DNA sequence: TGCGCCAGCAGCAACCCTCAGGGGGCCAAAAACATTCAGTACTTC. Amino acid sequence: CASSNPQGAKNIQYF.

J is TRBJ2-1 and V is TRBV3-1 (or the pseudogene TRBV3-2), with 9 bases lining up with TRBD2. CDR1 and CDR2 (germline): LGHDT, YNNKEL (reference sequence). The CDR3 runs to 15 residues. V was pared by 2 bases and J by 4 bases, with 3 bases of the junction left unmatched. CDR3 sequence (DNA): TGTGCCAGCAGCCAATCGCGGGGGGGATACAATGAGCAGTTCTTC. Translated, it gives CASSQSRGGYNEQFF.

The chain has TRBV7-2 and TRBJ1-5, with 7 bases lining up with TRBD1. V shed 5 bases, J shed 2 bases, and the junction held 12 bases outside the gene matches. The CDR3 is made up of 17 amino acids. Germline V CDR1 and CDR2: SGHTA, FQGNSA. CDR3 DNA: TGTGCCAGCAGCGTGCAGTCTGGACAGGTTGGCAATCAGCCCCAGCATTTT. It codes for CASSVQSGQVGNQPQHF.

V gene TRBV18 combines with J gene TRBJ2-1; 10 nucleotides align to TRBD2. Germline CDR1 KGHSH, CDR2 LQKENI. The ends lost 4 bases at V and 0 bases at J; junction bases unmatched: 3. The CDR3 has 16 residues. The CDR3 coding sequence is TGTGCCAGCTCACGAGCGGGGGGGGTCTCCTACAATGAGCAGTTCTTC. Residues: CASSRAGGVSYNEQFF.

The chain employs TRBV5-1 and TRBJ2-5; 10 bases are a match to TRBD2. There are 17 residues in the CDR3. Losses at the gene ends were 1 base for V and 5 bases for J; bases not matched to a gene: 11. CDR1 SGHRS and CDR2 YFSETQ come from the germline V gene. CDR3 amino acids: CASSLLSGGAGGETQYF. CDR3 coding DNA: TGCGCCAGCAGCTTGTTGAGCGGGGGGGCCGGAGGGGAGACCCAGTACTTC.

The CDR3 is CASSVGPGGTNEKLFF. In DNA form, the CDR3 reads TGTGCCAGCAGCGTAGGTCCGGGGGGCACTAATGAAAAACTGTTTTTT. The chain recombines TRBV9 with TRBJ1-4; D might be TRBD1 (6 bases). Trimming removed 0 bases at V and 2 bases at J, with 11 bases between. From germline, CDR1 is SGDLS and CDR2 YYNGEE. This CDR3 contains 16 residues.

The V and J genes are TRBV29-1 and TRBJ2-1, with a tentative D call TRBD1 (5 bases). The germline V gene encodes CDR1 SQVTM and CDR2 ANQGSEA. The CDR3 runs 13 residues. Trimming removed 4 bases at V and 4 bases at J, with 11 bases between. DNA of the CDR3: TGCAGCGTTGGACAGAACTTATACAATGAGCAGTTCTTC. Translation gives CSVGQNLYNEQFF.

The rearrangement uses TRBV6-4 and TRBJ2-6; 7 bases are shared with TRBD1. This CDR3 spans 15 amino acids. CDR1 is MRHNA and CDR2 is SNTAGT in the germline V gene. V trimming: 3 bases; J trimming: 2 bases; junction bases outside the gene matches: 1. CDR3 sequence: CASSEDRAGANVLTF. As DNA, the CDR3 is TGTGCCAGCAGTGAAGACAGGGCTGGGGCCAACGTCCTGACTTTC.

This clone has a single count. The DNA for the CDR3 is TGCGCCAGCAGCCAAGAAACCATCAGGGGTGGCTACACCTTC. This sequence encodes CASSQETIRGGYTF. The V call is TRBV4-1, the J call TRBJ1-2; possibly TRBD1 for D (6 bases). This CDR3 spans 14 amino acids. Looked up from germline, CDR1 is MGHRA and CDR2 is YSYEKL. The V gene lost 0 bases and the J gene lost 7 bases, with 12 bases spanning the gap.

The J gene is TRBJ2-1, the V gene TRBV5-1; the D is unclear. CDR1 is SGHRS, CDR2 YFSETQ, per germline. CDR3 length: 16 residues. V was trimmed by 0 bases and J by 4 bases, leaving 14 bases between them. The CDR3 region is CASSLDLRQEYNEQFF. The CDR3 DNA is TGCGCCAGCAGCTTGGACCTTCGACAAGAGTACAATGAGCAGTTCTTC.

The rearrangement joins TRBV7-9 to TRBJ1-5; the match to TRBD1 covers 8 bases. The ends lost 4 bases at V and 6 bases at J; junction bases unmatched: 8. The CDR3 consists of 15 residues. Germline CDR1 reads SEHNR; CDR2 reads FQNEAQ (reference sequence). The CDR3 sequence: CASSYSDRVGQPQHF. Here the CDR3 DNA reads TGTGCCAGCAGCTATTCGGACAGGGTCGGTCAGCCCCAGCATTTT.

The genes are TRBV5-1 and TRBJ2-3, with D tentatively TRBD2 (6 bases). This CDR3 has 16 residues. CDR1 is SGHRS, CDR2 YFSETQ, per germline. V lost 6 bases and J 0 bases, leaving 17 bases between the germline ends. The CDR3 sequence is CASTPGTSHSTDTQYF. CDR3 sequence (DNA): TGCGCCAGCACCCCAGGAACTAGCCATAGCACAGATACGCAGTATTTT.

The CDR3 sequence is CASSSVYSGMNTEAFF. The CDR3 bases are TGTGCCAGCTCAAGTGTTTATTCGGGGATGAACACTGAAGCTTTCTTT. The chain links TRBV18 to TRBJ1-1; no clear D. CDR3 length equals 16 residues. V lost 5 bases to trimming and J lost 0 bases, with 16 bases between them. Germline-derived CDR1 and CDR2 are KGHSH and LQKENI.

The genes are TRBV5-1 and TRBJ2-7, with TRBD2 matching over 13 bases. Germline assignment: CDR1 SGHRS and CDR2 YFSETQ. V lost 1 base to trimming and J lost 3 bases; unmatched junction nucleotides: 1. This CDR3 spans 15 amino acids. In DNA form, the CDR3 reads TGCGCCAGCAGCTTGAGGACTAGCGGGGGCTACGAGCAGTACTTC. Amino acids: CASSLRTSGGYEQYF.

The chain couples TRBV9 to TRBJ2-5, with a tentative D call TRBD1 (5 bases). The V end was cut by 0 bases, the J end by 7 bases, with 13 bases between. Germline CDR1 SGDLS, CDR2 YYNGEE. This CDR3 has 14 residues. The CDR3 DNA reads as TGTGCCAGCAGCGTAGAGGACACCGTTGGGACCCAGTACTTC. It codes for CASSVEDTVGTQYF.

The chain recombines TRBV30 with TRBJ1-3; D unclear. Trimming left V 3 bases short and J 0 bases short, with 12 bases between. The CDR3 covers 15 residues. Germline V gene sequence: CDR1 GTSNPN, CDR2 SVGIG (reference sequence). The CDR3: CAWRMGLSSGNTIYF. The DNA for the CDR3 is TGTGCCTGGAGAATGGGCCTCAGCTCTGGAAACACCATATATTTT.

The chain is built from TRBV7-2 and TRBJ2-1, with TRBD1 identical over 7 bases. The junction had 12 bases not matched to a gene; V was cut back by 0 bases and J by 10 bases. CDR1 and CDR2 (germline): SGHTA, FQGNSA. CDR3 size: 16 residues. The CDR3 nucleotides are TGTGCCAGCAGCTTAGCGGTACCGGACAGGTTAAAAGAGCAGTTCTTC. Its protein is CASSLAVPDRLKEQFF.